This record concerns one T cell receptor (beta chain) sequence. The data were taken from a study of beta chain features in type 1 diabetes. Sequencing targeted expressed TCRB transcripts, as all isolated RNA had been reverse transcribed. TCRdb keeps only in-frame clones here, not all; method: immunoSEQ multiplex PCR. The sample has about 450,000 clones, 10% to 12% seen once. The germline V and J ends were trimmed by 1 base and 9 bases, with 9 bases remaining between them. This CDR3 spans 12 amino acids. Germline V lookup: CDR1 LGHNA, CDR2 YSLEER. The sequenced sample consisted of naive CD4+ T cells from blood. This sequence originates from a woman aged 18-29 years in good health. V is TRBV4-3 and J is TRBJ2-5, with a tentative D call TRBD2 (5 bases). CDR3 DNA sequence: TGCGCCAGCAGCCAAGGTTCCGGGGCCCAGTACTTC. This sequence encodes CASSQGSGAQYF.